Following are 3 T cell receptor beta chains from one sample sequenced in a study of T cells in localized non-small cell lung cancer. Sequenced by immunoSEQ multiplex PCR; TCRdb stores in-frame clones only, minus some. Here the sample spans 40,000 to 55,000 clones, around 81% being singletons. Sample: PBMCs, taken before any cancer treatment. The receptors shown here come from a woman aged 40-69 years with stage II lung adenocarcinoma.

This chain links TRBV30 with TRBJ2-5, with 10 bases aligning to TRBD2. V lost 7 bases, J lost 0 bases, and 8 bases stayed unmatched. The CDR3 has 15 residues. Germline lookup yields CDR1 GTSNPN and CDR2 SVGIG (reference sequence). CDR3 region: CASPGSGGDQETQYF. For the CDR3, the DNA is TGTGCCTCCCCGGGGAGCGGGGGGGACCAAGAGACCCAGTACTTC. Full variable domain (missing parts from reference TRBV30 and TRBJ2-5): SQTIHQWPATLVQPVGSPLSLECTVEGTSNPNLYWYRQAAGRGLQLLFYSVGIGQISSEVPQNLSASRPQDRQFILSSKKLLLSDSGFYLCASPGSGGDQETQYFGPGTRLLVL.

This rearrangement joins TRBV28 to TRBJ1-2; TRBD1 aligns across 7 bases. CDR1 MDHEN and CDR2 SYDVKM come from the germline V gene. Trimming cost V 7 bases and J 2 bases; bases outside gene matches: 10. The CDR3 loop spans 15 amino acids. Here the CDR3 reads CASTLAAGGNYGYTF. CDR3 nucleotides: TGTGCCAGCACCTTAGCAGCAGGGGGAAACTATGGCTACACCTTC.

The chain has TRBV7-2 and TRBJ2-7, with D unclear. The CDR3 totals 12 residues. The V gene lost 3 bases and the J gene lost 2 bases, with 5 bases spanning the gap. In germline, CDR1 is SGHTA, CDR2 FQGNSA. The CDR3 is CASSFGTYEQYF. CDR3 bases: TGTGCCAGCAGCTTTGGAACCTACGAGCAGTACTTC. Full variable domain (outside the CDR3, taken from reference TRBV7-2 and TRBJ2-7): GAGVSQSPSNKVTEKGKDVELRCDPISGHTALYWYRQSLGQGLEFLIYFQGNSAPDKSGLPSDRFSAERTGGSVSTLTIQRTQQEDSAVYLCASSFGTYEQYFGPGTRLTVT.